This record covers a single T cell receptor (beta chain). This sample was included in a study of blood T cell repertoires in COVID-19. Study context: The United States, Italy and Spain provided the acute and convalescent COVID-19 samples. Sample material is recorded as cDNA or gDNA derived from T cells, B-cell-depleted T cells, or PBMCs.

Trimming took 6 bases from V and 0 from J, leaving 12 bases between them. The length of the CDR3 is 15 residues. The germline gives CDR1 MDHEN, CDR2 SYDVKM. Authors' data handling: From reference gene primer amplification, estimates of nucleated cell counts were derived. Sequencing used immunoSEQ multiplex PCR; TCRdb keeps in-frame clones, though not all of them. D and trimming come from the DNA, and the V and J calls and clone size come from that table. The sample records about 190,000 clones, roughly 88% being singletons. The sample comprised peripheral blood. The chain couples TRBV28 to TRBJ1-5; maybe TRBD1 (6 bases). The sequence came from a woman in her thirties or forties who had recovered from COVID-19. CDR3 DNA sequence: TGTGCCAGCAGCCTCGGACAGTTTAGCAATCAGCCCCAGCATTTT. Amino acids: CASSLGQFSNQPQHF.